This TCR beta chain was sequenced in a study of blood T cell repertoires in COVID-19. Methods used by the authors: Amplification of reference gene primers was used by the study to estimate nucleated cell counts. Clones were sequenced by immunoSEQ multiplex PCR, and TCRdb holds only the in-frame ones, with some missing. The DNA gave D and trimming, while V, J and clone size come from that table. The data contain over 200,000 clones, about 85% of them singletons. Sequencing was carried out using peripheral blood. The receptor comes from a woman under 30 who had recovered from COVID-19.

CDR3 in amino acids: CASSPQTGGDQPQHF. The CDR3 nucleotides read TGTGCCAGCTCACCACAGACAGGGGGGGATCAGCCCCAGCATTTT. The rearrangement uses TRBV18 and TRBJ1-5, with 9 nucleotides matching TRBD1. The CDR3 runs to 15 residues. After removal of 1 base from V and 5 bases from J, the junction contained 3 bases not matched to a gene. The germline gives CDR1 KGHSH, CDR2 LQKENI.